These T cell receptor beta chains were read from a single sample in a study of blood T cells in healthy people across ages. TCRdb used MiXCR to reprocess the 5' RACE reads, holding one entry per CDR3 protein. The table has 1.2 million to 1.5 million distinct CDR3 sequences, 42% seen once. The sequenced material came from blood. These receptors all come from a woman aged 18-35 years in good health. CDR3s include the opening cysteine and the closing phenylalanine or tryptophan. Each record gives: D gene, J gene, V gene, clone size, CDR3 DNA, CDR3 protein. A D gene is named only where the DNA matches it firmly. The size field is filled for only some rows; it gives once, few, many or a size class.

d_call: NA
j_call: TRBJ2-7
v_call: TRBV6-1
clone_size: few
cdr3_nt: TGTGCCAGCAGTCAACCCGGGACATGCGAGCAGTACTTC
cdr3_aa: CASSQPGTCEQYF

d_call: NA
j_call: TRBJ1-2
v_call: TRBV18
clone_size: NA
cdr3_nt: TGTGCCAGCTCACCACCGACTTCGGACTATGGCTACACCTTC
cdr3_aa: CASSPPTSDYGYTF

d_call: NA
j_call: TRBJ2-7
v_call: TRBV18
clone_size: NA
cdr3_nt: TGTGCCAGCTCACCTCAACGGGCCGACTACGAGCAGTACTTC
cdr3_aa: CASSPQRADYEQYF

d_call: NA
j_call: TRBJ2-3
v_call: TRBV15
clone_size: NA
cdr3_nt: TGTGCCACCAGCAGAGAACAGCCGAGGGTTGATACGCAGTATTTT
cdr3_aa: CATSREQPRVDTQYF

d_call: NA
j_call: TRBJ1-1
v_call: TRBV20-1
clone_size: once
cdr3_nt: TGCAGTGCTAGACCGGTTGACACTGAAGCTTTCTTT
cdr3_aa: CSARPVDTEAFF

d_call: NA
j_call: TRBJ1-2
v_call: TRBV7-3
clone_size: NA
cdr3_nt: TGTGCCAGCAGCTTAACAGGGAACAACTATGGCTACACCTTC
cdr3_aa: CASSLTGNNYGYTF

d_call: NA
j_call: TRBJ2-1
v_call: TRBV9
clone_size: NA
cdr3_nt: TGTGCCAGCAGCGTAAAGGGGTTGGGCCCCTACAATGAGCAGTTCTTC
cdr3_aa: CASSVKGLGPYNEQFF

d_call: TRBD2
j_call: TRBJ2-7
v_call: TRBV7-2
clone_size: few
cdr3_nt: TGTGCCAGCAGCCTCCTGGGACTAGCGGATAGCTCCTACGAGCAGTACTTC
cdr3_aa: CASSLLGLADSSYEQYF

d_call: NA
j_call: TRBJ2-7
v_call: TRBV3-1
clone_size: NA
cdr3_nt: TGTGCCAGCAGCCAATTTCAGGGAACCTACGAGCAGTACTTC
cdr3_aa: CASSQFQGTYEQYF

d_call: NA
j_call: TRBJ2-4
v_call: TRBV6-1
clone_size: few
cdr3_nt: TGTGCCAGCGGAAGAGGGGGTGACAAAAACATTCAGTACTTC
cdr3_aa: CASGRGGDKNIQYF

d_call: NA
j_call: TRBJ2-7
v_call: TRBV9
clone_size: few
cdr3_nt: TGTGCCAGCAGCGTAGGGGGTCACTCTAGCTCCTACGAGCAGTACTTC
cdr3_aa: CASSVGGHSSSYEQYF

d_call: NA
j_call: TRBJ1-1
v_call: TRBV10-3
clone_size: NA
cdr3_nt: TGTGCCATCAGTGAGTCGCAGACTGAAGCTTTCTTT
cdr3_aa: CAISESQTEAFF

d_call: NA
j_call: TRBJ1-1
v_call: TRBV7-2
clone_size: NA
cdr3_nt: TGTGCCAGCAGCCTACATTGGGGTAGGACTGAAGCTTTCTTT
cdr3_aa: CASSLHWGRTEAFF

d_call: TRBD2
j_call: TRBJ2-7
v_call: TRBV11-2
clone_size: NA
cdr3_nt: TGTGCCAGCAGCAAAGGACTAGCGGGAGCCTACGAGCAGTACTTC
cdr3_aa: CASSKGLAGAYEQYF

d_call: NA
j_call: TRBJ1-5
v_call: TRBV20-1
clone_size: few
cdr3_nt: TGCAGTGCCGTTCCGCATAGCAATCAGCCCCAGCATTTT
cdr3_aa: CSAVPHSNQPQHF

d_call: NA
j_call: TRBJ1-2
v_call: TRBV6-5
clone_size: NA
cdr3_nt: TGTGCCAGCAGACCGACAGAAAACTATGGCTACACCTTC
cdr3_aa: CASRPTENYGYTF

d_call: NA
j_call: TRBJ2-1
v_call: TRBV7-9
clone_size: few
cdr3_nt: TGTGCCTTTACTAGTAAGGAAAGTGAGCAGTTCTTC
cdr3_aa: CAFTSKESEQFF

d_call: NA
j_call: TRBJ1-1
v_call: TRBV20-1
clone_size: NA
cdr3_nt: TGCAGTGCTAGAGGGAGTCTTCTCGCTGAAGCTTTCTTT
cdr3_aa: CSARGSLLAEAFF

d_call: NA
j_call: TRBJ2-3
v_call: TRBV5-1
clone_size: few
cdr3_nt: TGCGCCAGCAGCTTGGAAGGACCGGCGGATACGCAGTATTTT
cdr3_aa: CASSLEGPADTQYF

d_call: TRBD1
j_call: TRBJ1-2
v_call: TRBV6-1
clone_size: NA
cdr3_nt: TGTGCCAGCATGAGACAGGGGGCTTATGGCTACACCTTC
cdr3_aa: CASMRQGAYGYTF

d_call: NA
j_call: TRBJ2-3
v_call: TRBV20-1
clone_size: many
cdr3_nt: TGCAGTGCTAGGACAGATACGCAGTATTTT
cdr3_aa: CSARTDTQYF

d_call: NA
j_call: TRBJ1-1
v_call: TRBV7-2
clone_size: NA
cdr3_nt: TGTGCCAGCAGCGCCAGCGGAAGGGGGGCTGAAGCTTTCTTT
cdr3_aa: CASSASGRGAEAFF

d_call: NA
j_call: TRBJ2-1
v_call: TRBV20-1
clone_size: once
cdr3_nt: TGCAGTGCTAGAGATGCAGGACAGCTCAATGAGCAGTTCTTC
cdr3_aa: CSARDAGQLNEQFF

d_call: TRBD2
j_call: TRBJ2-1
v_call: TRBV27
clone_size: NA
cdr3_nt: TGTGCCAGCCGCCCGGCGGGAGCTGAGCAGTTCTTC
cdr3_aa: CASRPAGAEQFF

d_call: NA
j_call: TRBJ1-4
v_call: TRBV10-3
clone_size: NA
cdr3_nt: TGTGCTATCAGTGGGGGGCGCGGTGAAAAACTGTTTTTT
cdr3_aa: CAISGGRGEKLFF

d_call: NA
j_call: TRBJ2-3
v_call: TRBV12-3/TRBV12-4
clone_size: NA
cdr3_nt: TGTGCCAGCAAAGGTGGCGCAGATACGCAGTATTTT
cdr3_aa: CASKGGADTQYF

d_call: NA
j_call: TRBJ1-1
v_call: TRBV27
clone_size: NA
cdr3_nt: TGTGCCAGCAGTCCGGACCAGGGAGTGAACACTGAAGCTTTCTTT
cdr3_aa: CASSPDQGVNTEAFF

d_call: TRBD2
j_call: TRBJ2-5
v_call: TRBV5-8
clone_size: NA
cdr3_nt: TGTGCCAGCAGCTTGGGGACTAGATTCTTCCAAGAGACCCAGTACTTC
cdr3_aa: CASSLGTRFFQETQYF

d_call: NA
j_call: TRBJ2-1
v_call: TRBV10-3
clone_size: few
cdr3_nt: TGTGCCATCTTACGAGGGGCGAATGAGCAGTTCTTC
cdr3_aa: CAILRGANEQFF

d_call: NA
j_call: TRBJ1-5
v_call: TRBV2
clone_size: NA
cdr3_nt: TGTGCCAGCAGCCCGACCCCGGGATGGAGAAGCAATCAGCCCCAGCATTTT
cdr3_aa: CASSPTPGWRSNQPQHF

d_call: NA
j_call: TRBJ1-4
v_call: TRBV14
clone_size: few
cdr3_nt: TGTGCCAGCAGCCCCTCCCTAGGGGAAAAACTGTTTTTT
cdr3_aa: CASSPSLGEKLFF

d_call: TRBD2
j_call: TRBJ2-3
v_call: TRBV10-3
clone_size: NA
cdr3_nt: TGTGCCATGAGTAGCGGGACCACAGATACGCAGTATTTT
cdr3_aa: CAMSSGTTDTQYF

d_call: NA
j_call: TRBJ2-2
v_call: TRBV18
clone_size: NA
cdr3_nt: TGTGCCAGCTCACCACCTATGGCCGGGGAGCTGTTTTTT
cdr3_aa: CASSPPMAGELFF

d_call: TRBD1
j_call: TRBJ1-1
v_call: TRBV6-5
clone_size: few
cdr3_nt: TGTGCCAGCAGTTCGGGACAGGGGACGTGGAACACTGAAGCTTTCTTT
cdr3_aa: CASSSGQGTWNTEAFF

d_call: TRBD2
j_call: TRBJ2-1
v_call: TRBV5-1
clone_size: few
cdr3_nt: TGCGCCAGCAGCTTAGCGGGAGGTATAGATGAGCAGTTCTTC
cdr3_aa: CASSLAGGIDEQFF

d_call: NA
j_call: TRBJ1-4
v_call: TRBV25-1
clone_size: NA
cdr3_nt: TGTGCCAGCAGTGAATTGGGGGCCGCAGGGCAGGGAGAAAAACTGTTTTTT
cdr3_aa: CASSELGAAGQGEKLFF

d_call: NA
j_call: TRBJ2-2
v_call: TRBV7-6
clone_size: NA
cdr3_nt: TGTGCCAGCAGCTTCCCGGGGCTCACAGGGAACGGGGAGCTGTTTTTT
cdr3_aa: CASSFPGLTGNGELFF

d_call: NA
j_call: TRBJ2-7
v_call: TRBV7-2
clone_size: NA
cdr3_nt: TGTGCCAGCAGCTTGACAGCGGACTCCTACGAGCAGTACTTC
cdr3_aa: CASSLTADSYEQYF

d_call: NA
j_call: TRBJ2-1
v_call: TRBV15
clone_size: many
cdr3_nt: TGTGCCACCAGCGCCCAAGGTGGACAGCCCAATGAGCAGTTCTTC
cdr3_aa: CATSAQGGQPNEQFF

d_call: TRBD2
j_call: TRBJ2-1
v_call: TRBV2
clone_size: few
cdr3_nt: TGTGCCAGTAAACTAGCGGGCGAATCCAATGAGCAGTTCTTC
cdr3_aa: CASKLAGESNEQFF

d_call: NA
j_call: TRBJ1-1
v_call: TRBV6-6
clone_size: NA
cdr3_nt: TGTGCCAGCAGTGCCGGGACACCTGAAGCTTTCTTT
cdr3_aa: CASSAGTPEAFF

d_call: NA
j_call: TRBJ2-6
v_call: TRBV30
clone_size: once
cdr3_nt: TGTGCCTGGAGTGTAAGGGCCTCTGGGGCCAACGTCCTGACTTTC
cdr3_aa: CAWSVRASGANVLTF

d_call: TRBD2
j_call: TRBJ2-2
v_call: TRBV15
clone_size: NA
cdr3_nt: TGTGCCACCAGCAGTTCCCCCGCTAGCGGCAACACCGGGGAGCTGTTTTTT
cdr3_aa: CATSSSPASGNTGELFF

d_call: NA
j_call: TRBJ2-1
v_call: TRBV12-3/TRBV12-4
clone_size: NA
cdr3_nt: TGTGCCAGCAGTTCCGCGGGGACCTACAATGAGCAGTTCTTC
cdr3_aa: CASSSAGTYNEQFF

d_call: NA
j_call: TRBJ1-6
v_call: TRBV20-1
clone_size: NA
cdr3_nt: TGCAGTGCTAGAGAAGGGACGCTAAATTCACCCCTCCACTTT
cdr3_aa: CSAREGTLNSPLHF

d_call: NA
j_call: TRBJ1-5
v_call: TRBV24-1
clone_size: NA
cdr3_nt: TGTGCCACCAGTGGGACCGGGGAGCCCCAGCATTTT
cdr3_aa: CATSGTGEPQHF

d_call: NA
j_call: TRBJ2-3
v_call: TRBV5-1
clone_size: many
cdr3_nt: TGCGCCAGCAGCTTGGCCGGGGATACGCAGTATTTT
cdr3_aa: CASSLAGDTQYF

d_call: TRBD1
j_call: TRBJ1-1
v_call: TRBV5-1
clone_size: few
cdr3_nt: TGCGCCAGCAGCTTGGCGAGGGGGCGGAACGGGGGCACTGAAGCTTTCTTT
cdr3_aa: CASSLARGRNGGTEAFF

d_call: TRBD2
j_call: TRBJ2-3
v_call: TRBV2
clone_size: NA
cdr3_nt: TGTGCCAGCAGAGAAATAGCGGGAGTCGGCACAGATACGCAGTATTTT
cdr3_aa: CASREIAGVGTDTQYF

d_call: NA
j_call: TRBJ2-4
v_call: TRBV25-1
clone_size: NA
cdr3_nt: TGTGCCAGCAGTGCGGCGGTAGCCAAAAACATTCAGTACTTC
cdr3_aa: CASSAAVAKNIQYF

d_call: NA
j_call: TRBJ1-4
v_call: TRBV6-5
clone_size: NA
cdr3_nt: TGTGCCAGCAGTTACGATGGGGGCTTAGCTAATGAAAAACTGTTTTTT
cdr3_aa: CASSYDGGLANEKLFF

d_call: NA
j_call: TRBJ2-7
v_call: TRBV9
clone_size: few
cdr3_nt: TGTGCCAGCAGCGTAGCTATCGGGGGGCGCCTGCACGAGCAGTACTTC
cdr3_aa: CASSVAIGGRLHEQYF

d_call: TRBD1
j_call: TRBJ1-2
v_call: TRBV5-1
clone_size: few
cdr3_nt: TGCGCCAGCAGCCTGTCGGGACAGGGGGATGGCTACACCTTC
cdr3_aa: CASSLSGQGDGYTF

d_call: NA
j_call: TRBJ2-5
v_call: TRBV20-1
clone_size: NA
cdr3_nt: TGCAGTGCCATGCGTCGGGACAAGCAAGAGACCCAGTACTTC
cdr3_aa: CSAMRRDKQETQYF

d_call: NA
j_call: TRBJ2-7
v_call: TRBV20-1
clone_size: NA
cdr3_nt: TGCAGTGCTTTCCTTGACCCGGGGGAGCAGTACTTC
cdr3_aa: CSAFLDPGEQYF

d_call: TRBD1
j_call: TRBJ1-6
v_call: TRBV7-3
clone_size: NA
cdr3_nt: TGTGCCAGCAGCTTCACAGGGGGCTTGGAATATTCACCCCTCCACTTT
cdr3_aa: CASSFTGGLEYSPLHF

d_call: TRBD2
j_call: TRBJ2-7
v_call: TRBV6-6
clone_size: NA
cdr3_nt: TGTGCCAGCAGTTCTTCCGGGACTAGCGGGAGTTCAGAGCAGTACTTC
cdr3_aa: CASSSSGTSGSSEQYF